This T cell receptor (beta chain) was identified during a study of STAT5B mutations in CD4+ large granular lymphocyte leukemia. Study-level findings and limits: No patients shared main leukemic clonotypes, though roughly 25% appeared at low frequency elsewhere. Without HLA matching, higher CD4+ than CD8+ T-LGLL clonality could reflect small sample size.

As regards this clone: What it recognizes is unknown.

The CDR3 has 14 amino acids. Per germline, CDR1 SGHRS and CDR2 YFSETQ. V lost 6 bases to trimming and J lost 2 bases; unmatched junction nucleotides: 5. This table comes from immunoSEQ multiplex PCR, and its TCRdb copy is limited to in-frame clones, with some not included. The sample consists of around 34,000 clones, approximately 86% of them appearing once. This chain joins TRBV5-1 and TRBJ2-1; TRBD1 matches at 7 bases. The source is a human donor in good health. The sequenced material came from CD4+ T cells from blood buffy coats. The CDR3 reads CASTVTGAYNEQFF. DNA for the CDR3: TGCGCCAGCACGGTTACAGGGGCCTACAATGAGCAGTTCTTC.